This T cell receptor beta chain was recovered during a study of STAT3 mutations in large granular lymphocyte leukemia. Points from the study as a whole: At least one immunodominant TCR beta clonotype appeared in every T-cell large granular lymphocyte leukemia patient. After therapy, about 35% of the 18 patients switched clonotypes, all new clones STAT3 wild type.

Clones were read by immunoSEQ multiplex PCR, and TCRdb kept only the in-frame ones, dropping some. This sample carries some 37,000 clones, 88% of them seen once, and the ten largest clones take roughly 0.4%. Worth noting for this clone: The antigen is unknown.

This clonotype was sampled from a human donor with T large granular lymphocyte leukemia. Some clones in this sample may be carry-over from other donors' samples. The sample was PBMCs.

This CDR3 reads CAISGGGHQETQYF. CDR3 DNA: TGTGCCATCTCCGGGGGGGGACACCAAGAGACCCAGTACTTC. V and J are TRBV10-3 and TRBJ2-5; TRBD2 agrees at 8 bases. This CDR3 region has 14 residues. With V trimmed by 8 bases and J by 0 bases, 5 bases remained unmatched. CDR1 and CDR2 from the germline V gene are ENHRY and SYGVKD.